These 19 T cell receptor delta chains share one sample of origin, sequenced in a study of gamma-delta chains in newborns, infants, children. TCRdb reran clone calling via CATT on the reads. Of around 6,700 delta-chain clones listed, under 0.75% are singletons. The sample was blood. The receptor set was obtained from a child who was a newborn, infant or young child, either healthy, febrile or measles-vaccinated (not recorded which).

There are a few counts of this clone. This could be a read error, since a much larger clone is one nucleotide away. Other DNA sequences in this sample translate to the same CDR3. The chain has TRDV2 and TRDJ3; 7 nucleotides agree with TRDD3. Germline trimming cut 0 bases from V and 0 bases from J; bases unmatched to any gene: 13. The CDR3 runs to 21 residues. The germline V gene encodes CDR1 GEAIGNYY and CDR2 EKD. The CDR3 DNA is TGTGCCTGTGACACCGGCGGACTGGGGTCTCCAATCTCCTGGGACACCCGACAGATGTTTTTC. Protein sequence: CACDTGGLGSPISWDTRQMFF.

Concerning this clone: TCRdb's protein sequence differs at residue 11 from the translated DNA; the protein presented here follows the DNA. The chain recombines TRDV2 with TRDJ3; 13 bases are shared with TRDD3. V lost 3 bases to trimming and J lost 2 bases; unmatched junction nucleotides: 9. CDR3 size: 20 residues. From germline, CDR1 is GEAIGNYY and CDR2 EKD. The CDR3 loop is CACDPVTGGYDPWDTRQMFF. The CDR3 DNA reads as TGTGCCTGTGACCCCGTTACTGGGGGATACGACCCCTGGGACACCCGACAGATGTTTTTC.

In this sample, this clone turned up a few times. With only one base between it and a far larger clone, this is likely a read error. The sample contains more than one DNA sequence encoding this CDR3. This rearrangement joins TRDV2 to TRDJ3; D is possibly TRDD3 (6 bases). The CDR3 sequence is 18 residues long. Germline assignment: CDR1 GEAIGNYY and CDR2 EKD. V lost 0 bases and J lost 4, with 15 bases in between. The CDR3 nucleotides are TGTGCCTGTGACACCGTGGGGATCGTGTCTTGGGACACCCGACAGATGTTTTTC. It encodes CACDTVGIVSWDTRQMFF.

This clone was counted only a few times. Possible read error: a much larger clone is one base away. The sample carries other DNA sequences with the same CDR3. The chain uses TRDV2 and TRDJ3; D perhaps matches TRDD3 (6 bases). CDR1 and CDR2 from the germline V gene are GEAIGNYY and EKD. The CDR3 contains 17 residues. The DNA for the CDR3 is TGTGCCTGCGACACCGCTGGGGACTCCTGGGACACCCGACAGATGTTTTTC. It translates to CACDTAGDSWDTRQMFF.

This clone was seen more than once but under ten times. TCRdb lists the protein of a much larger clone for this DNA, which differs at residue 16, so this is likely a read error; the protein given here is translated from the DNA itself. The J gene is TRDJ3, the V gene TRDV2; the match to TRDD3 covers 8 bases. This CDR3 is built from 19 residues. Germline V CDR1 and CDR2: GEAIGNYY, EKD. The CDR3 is CACDRLGAPSSWDTRRMFF. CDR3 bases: TGTGCCTGTGACAGACTGGGGGCTCCTAGCTCCTGGGACACCCGACGGATGTTTTTC.

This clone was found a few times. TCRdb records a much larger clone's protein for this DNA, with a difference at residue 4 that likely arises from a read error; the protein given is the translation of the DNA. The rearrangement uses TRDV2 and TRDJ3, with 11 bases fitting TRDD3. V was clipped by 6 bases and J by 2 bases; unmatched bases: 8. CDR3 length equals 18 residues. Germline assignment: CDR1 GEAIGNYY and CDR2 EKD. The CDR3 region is CACYAVLGDTWDTRQMFF. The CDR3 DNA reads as TGTGCCTGTTACGCTGTACTGGGGGATACCTGGGACACCCGACAGATGTTTTTC.

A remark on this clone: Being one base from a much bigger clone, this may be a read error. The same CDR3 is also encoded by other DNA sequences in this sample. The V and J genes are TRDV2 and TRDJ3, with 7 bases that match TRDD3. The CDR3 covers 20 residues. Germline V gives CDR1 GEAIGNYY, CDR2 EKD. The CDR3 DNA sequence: TGTGCCTGTGACTCAACCCCTCTTGGGGATAGCTCCTGGGACACCCGCCAGATGTTTTTC. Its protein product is CACDSTPLGDSSWDTRQMFF.

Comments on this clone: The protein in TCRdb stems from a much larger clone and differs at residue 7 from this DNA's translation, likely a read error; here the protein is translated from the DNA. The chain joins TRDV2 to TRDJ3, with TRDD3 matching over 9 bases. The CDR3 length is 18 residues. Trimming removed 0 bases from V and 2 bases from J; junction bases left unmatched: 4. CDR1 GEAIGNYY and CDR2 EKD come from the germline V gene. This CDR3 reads CACDTVMGDTWDTRQMFF. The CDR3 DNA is TGTGCCTGTGACACCGTAATGGGGGATACCTGGGACACCCGACAGATGTTTTTC.

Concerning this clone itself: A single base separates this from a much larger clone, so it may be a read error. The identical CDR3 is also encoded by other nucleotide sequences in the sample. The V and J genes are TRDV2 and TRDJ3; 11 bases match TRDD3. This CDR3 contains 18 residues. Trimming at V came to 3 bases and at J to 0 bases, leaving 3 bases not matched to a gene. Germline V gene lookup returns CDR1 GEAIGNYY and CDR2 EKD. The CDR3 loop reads CACDYTGGYSWDTRQMFF. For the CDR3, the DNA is TGTGCCTGTGACTACACTGGGGGATACTCCTGGGACACCCGACAGATGTTTTTC.

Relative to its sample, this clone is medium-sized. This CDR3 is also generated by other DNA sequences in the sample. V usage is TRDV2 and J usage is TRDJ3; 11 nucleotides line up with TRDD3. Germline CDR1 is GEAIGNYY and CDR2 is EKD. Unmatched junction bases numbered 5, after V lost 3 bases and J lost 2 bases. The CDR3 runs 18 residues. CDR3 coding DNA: TGTGCCTGTGACGTACTGGGGGATAGAACCTGGGACACCCGACAGATGTTTTTC. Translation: CACDVLGDRTWDTRQMFF.

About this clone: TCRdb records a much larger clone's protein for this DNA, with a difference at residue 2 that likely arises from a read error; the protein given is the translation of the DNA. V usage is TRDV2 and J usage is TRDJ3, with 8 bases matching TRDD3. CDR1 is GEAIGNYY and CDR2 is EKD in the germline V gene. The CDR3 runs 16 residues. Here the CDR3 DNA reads TGTTCCTGTGACACCTGGGGGACCTGGGACACCCGACAGATGTTTTTC. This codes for CSCDTWGTWDTRQMFF.

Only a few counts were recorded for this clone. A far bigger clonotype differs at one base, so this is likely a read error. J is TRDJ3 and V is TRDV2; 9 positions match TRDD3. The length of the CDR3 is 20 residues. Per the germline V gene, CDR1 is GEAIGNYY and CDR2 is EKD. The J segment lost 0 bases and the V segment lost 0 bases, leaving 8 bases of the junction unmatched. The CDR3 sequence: CACDTMTGGPSSWDTRQMFF. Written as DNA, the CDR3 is TGTGCCTGTGACACCATGACTGGGGGACCCAGCTCCTGGGACACCCGACAGATGTTTTTC.

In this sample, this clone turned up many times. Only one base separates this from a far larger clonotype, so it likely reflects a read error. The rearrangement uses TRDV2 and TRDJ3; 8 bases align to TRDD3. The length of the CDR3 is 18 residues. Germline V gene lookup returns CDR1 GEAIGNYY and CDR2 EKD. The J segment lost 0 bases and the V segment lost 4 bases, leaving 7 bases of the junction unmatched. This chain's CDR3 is CACERLGGNSWDTRQMFF. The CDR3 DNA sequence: TGTGCCTGTGAGCGACTGGGGGGTAACTCCTGGGACACCCGACAGATGTTTTTC.

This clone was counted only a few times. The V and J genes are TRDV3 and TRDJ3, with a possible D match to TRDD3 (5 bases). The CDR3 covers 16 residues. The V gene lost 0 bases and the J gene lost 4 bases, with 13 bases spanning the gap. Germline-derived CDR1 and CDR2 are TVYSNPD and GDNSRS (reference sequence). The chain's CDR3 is CAFSLPHWWDTRQMFF. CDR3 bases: TGTGCCTTTAGCCTCCCTCACTGGTGGGACACCCGACAGATGTTTTTC.

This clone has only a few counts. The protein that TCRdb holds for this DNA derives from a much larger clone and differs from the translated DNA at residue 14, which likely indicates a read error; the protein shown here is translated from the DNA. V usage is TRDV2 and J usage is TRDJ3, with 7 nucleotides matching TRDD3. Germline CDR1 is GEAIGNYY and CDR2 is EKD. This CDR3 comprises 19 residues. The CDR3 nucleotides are TGTGCCTGTGACACTATGGGGGACCATTATTCCTGGGACGCCCGACAGATGTTTTTC. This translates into CACDTMGDHYSWDARQMFF.

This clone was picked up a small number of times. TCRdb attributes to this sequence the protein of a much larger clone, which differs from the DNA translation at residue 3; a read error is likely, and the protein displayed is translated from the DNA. DNA for the CDR3: TGTGCCTATGACCTACTGGGGGATAGCTCCTGGGACACCCGACAGATGTTTTTC. Amino acid sequence: CAYDLLGDSSWDTRQMFF. V and J are TRDV2 and TRDJ3; 11 positions agree with TRDD3. Germline V gene data show CDR1 as GEAIGNYY and CDR2 as EKD. The CDR3 has 18 amino acids.

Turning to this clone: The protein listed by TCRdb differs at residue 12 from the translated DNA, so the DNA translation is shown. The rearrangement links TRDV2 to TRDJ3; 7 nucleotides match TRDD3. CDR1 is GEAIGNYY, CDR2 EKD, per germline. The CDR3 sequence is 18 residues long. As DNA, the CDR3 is TGTGCCTGTGACTTCCTGGGGGTCGACTCCTGGGGCACCCGACAGATGTTTTTC. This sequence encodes CACDFLGVDSWGTRQMFF.

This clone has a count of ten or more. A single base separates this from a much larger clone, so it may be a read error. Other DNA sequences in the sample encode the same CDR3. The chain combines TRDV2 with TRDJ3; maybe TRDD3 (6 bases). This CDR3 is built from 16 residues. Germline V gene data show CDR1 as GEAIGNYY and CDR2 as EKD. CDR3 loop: CACDSWGNWDTRQMFF. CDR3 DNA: TGTGCCTGTGACAGCTGGGGCAACTGGGACACTCGACAGATGTTTTTC.

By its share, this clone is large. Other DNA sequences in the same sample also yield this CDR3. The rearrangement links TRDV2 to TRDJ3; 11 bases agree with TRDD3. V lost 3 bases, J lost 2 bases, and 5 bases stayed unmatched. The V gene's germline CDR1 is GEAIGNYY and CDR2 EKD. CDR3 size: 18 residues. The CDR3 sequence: CACDAVLGDTWDTRQMFF. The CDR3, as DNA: TGTGCCTGTGACGCTGTACTGGGGGATACCTGGGACACCCGACAGATGTTTTTC.